These 20 T cell receptor beta chains came from one sample sequenced in a study of CD8+CD57+ T cells in acquired aplastic anemia. Those patients picked for sequencing had displayed CD8+CD57+ cell expansion on flow cytometry. Researchers used genomic DNA as the template to profile TCR beta VDJ and CDR3. TCRdb re-called the reads through MiXCR, storing one row per CDR3 protein. The sample consists of over 40,000 distinct CDR3 sequences, 63% of them appearing once. The sample comprised sorted CD4+, CD8+, or CD8+CD57+ T cells (not recorded which) from PBMCs. The source is a human donor with aplastic anemia.

V usage is TRBV7-2 and J usage is TRBJ2-3; D is unclear. V lost 4 bases to trimming and J lost 6 bases, with 8 bases between them. Germline V lookup: CDR1 SGHTA, CDR2 FQGNSA. The CDR3 is 12 amino acids. DNA for the CDR3: TGTGCCAGCAGCTACAATAGGGATACGCAGTATTTT. Its protein is CASSYNRDTQYF.

This clonotype was picked up many times. The chain links TRBV11-2 to TRBJ2-7; D is ambiguous. The CDR3 is 11 residues long. Trimming pared 2 bases from V and 3 bases from J, leaving 2 bases between. CDR1 is SGHAT, CDR2 FQNNGV, per germline. The CDR3 loop reads CASSLNYEQYF. In DNA form, the CDR3 reads TGTGCCAGCAGCTTAAACTACGAGCAGTACTTC. The entire variable domain, with the rest obtained from reference TRBV11-2 and TRBJ2-7, is as follows: EAGVAQSPRYKIIEKRQSVAFWCNPISGHATLYWYQQILGQGPKLLIQFQNNGVVDDSQLPKDRFSAERLKGVDSTLKIQPAKLEDSAVYLCASSLNYEQYFGPGTRLTVT.

The J gene is TRBJ2-7, the V gene TRBV10-2; D remains unclear. The V and J ends lost 2 bases and 6 bases respectively, with 5 bases between them. Germline V CDR1 and CDR2: WSHSY, SAAADI. CDR3 length: 11 residues. Here the CDR3 reads CASSESLEQYF. CDR3 in DNA: TGCGCCAGCAGTGAGAGTCTCGAGCAGTACTTC.

This chain uses TRBV7-2 with TRBJ2-7, with TRBD2 matching 8 bases. Trimming took 4 bases from V and 3 from J; bases not matched to a gene: 5. The CDR3 is made up of 14 amino acids. Germline V gene lookup returns CDR1 SGHTA and CDR2 FQGNSA. This chain's CDR3 is CASSSGTSIYEQYF. Written as DNA, the CDR3 is TGTGCCAGCAGCTCCGGGACTAGTATCTACGAGCAGTACTTC. Complete variable domain (other parts from reference TRBV7-2 and TRBJ2-7): GAGVSQSPSNKVTEKGKDVELRCDPISGHTALYWYRQSLGQGLEFLIYFQGNSAPDKSGLPSDRFSAERTGGSVSTLTIQRTQQEDSAVYLCASSSGTSIYEQYFGPGTRLTVT.

This clonotype was observed at least ten times. The chain joins TRBV4-1 to TRBJ1-6; TRBD1 agrees at 10 bases. CDR3 length: 15 residues. Losses at the gene ends were 10 bases for V and 0 bases for J; bases not matched to a gene: 3. In germline, CDR1 is MGHRA, CDR2 YSYEKL. The CDR3 loop is CATGQGFSYNSPLHF. CDR3 bases: TGCGCCACGGGACAGGGGTTCTCCTATAATTCACCCCTCCACTTT.

This clonotype was seen ten or more times. A much more abundant neighbour one base away suggests this may be a read error. CDR3 DNA sequence: TGCGCCAGCTCCTCCTCAGGGACGTCGGAGACCCAGTACTTC. Amino acids: CASSSSGTSETQYF. This chain links TRBV10-1 with TRBJ2-5; D assignment may be TRBD1 or TRBD2 (5 bases each). This CDR3 is 14 amino acids long. Per the germline V gene, CDR1 is WNHNN and CDR2 is SYGVQD (reference sequence). V lost 8 bases to trimming and J lost 5 bases, with 18 bases between them.

This clonotype has more than one count but fewer than ten. The V and J genes are TRBV11-1 and TRBJ2-2; 12 bases match TRBD1. With 1 base clipped from V and 4 bases from J, the junction kept 1 base outside the gene matches. This CDR3 has 16 amino acids. Germline V gene data show CDR1 as SGHAT and CDR2 as FQDESV (reference sequence). The CDR3 here is CASSLGGQGATGELFF. The CDR3 bases are TGTGCCAGCAGCTTAGGGGGACAGGGGGCCACCGGGGAGCTGTTTTTT.

This clonotype was detected many times. V gene TRBV11-2 combines with J gene TRBJ1-6; D is perhaps TRBD1 (6 bases). Germline CDR1 is SGHAT and CDR2 is FQNNGV. The CDR3 covers 16 residues. V dropped 1 base and J dropped 10 bases, with 17 bases sitting between them. The CDR3: CASSLVGGTNPSPLHF. CDR3 DNA sequence: TGTGCCAGCAGCTTAGTTGGGGGGACAAACCCCTCACCCCTCCACTTT. The variable domain in full, with the rest retrieved from reference TRBV11-2 and TRBJ1-6, is EAGVAQSPRYKIIEKRQSVAFWCNPISGHATLYWYQQILGQGPKLLIQFQNNGVVDDSQLPKDRFSAERLKGVDSTLKIQPAKLEDSAVYLCASSLVGGTNPSPLHFGNGTRLTVT.

This rearrangement joins TRBV7-8 to TRBJ2-3; tentative D call: TRBD1 (6 bases). The V end lost 2 bases, the J end lost 4 bases, and 13 bases lay between the germline ends. Germline CDR1 is SGHVS and CDR2 is FQNEAQ. CDR3 length equals 15 residues. The CDR3 sequence: CASSLRLQGSDTQYF. The CDR3 DNA follows: TGTGCCAGCAGCTTAAGGTTGCAGGGGTCAGATACGCAGTATTTT.

The chain is built from TRBV5-4 and TRBJ1-1, with D perhaps TRBD1 (5 bases). Trimming shortened V by 0 bases and J by 6 bases, and 12 bases separated the two germline ends. In germline, CDR1 is SGHNT, CDR2 YYREEE (reference sequence). The CDR3 consists of 14 residues. The CDR3 sequence: CASSLAGVSAEAFF. CDR3 DNA sequence: TGTGCCAGCAGCTTGGCGGGGGTAAGCGCTGAAGCTTTCTTT. The whole variable domain, remainder taken from reference TRBV5-4 and TRBJ1-1, is ETGVTQSPTHLIKTRGQQVTLRCSSQSGHNTVSWYQQALGQGPQFIFQYYREEENGRGNFPPRFSGLQFPNYSSELNVNALELDDSALYLCASSLAGVSAEAFFGQGTRLTVV.

The chain uses TRBV29-1 and TRBJ2-7; D gene ambiguous. V gave up 4 bases and J gave up 5 bases, with 15 bases separating them. Germline CDR1 and CDR2: SQVTM and ANQGSEA. The CDR3 is made up of 13 amino acids. Here the CDR3 DNA reads TGCAGCGTTGTGTCCGGGTTTCAGGACGAGCAGTACTTC. Translation gives CSVVSGFQDEQYF.

Regarding this clonotype: Germline and junction disagree at one end, which may indicate a read error. V and J are TRBV7-2 and TRBJ1-2; no firm D call. This CDR3 contains 14 residues. Germline CDR1 and CDR2: SGHTA and FQGNSA. CDR3 region: CASSLGRTNYSYTF. CDR3 in DNA: TGTGCCAGCAGCTTAGGCAGAACTAACTATAGCTACACCTTC.

This clonotype showed up many times. The rearrangement links TRBV5-1 to TRBJ2-3, with 7 bases fitting TRBD2. The CDR3 loop spans 17 amino acids. Germline CDR1 reads SGHRS; CDR2 reads YFSETQ. V shed 2 bases, J shed 4 bases, and the junction held 13 bases outside the gene matches. In DNA form, the CDR3 reads TGCGCCAGCAGCTTTCTGGGGGGGTTCCACGGCGCAGATACGCAGTATTTT. Its protein is CASSFLGGFHGADTQYF.

V gene TRBV15 combines with J gene TRBJ1-2; no definite D call. Germline CDR1 and CDR2: LNHNV and YYDKDF (reference sequence). V was pared by 4 bases and J by 2 bases, with 8 bases between. The CDR3 spans 13 residues. DNA for the CDR3: TGTGCCACCAGCACGGGCAGCAACTATGGCTACACCTTC. Translation: CATSTGSNYGYTF.

This clonotype occurred many times. This clone may be a read error of a much larger clone one base away. J is TRBJ1-1 and V is TRBV19, with D hard to call. The CDR3 contains 15 residues. V lost 3 bases, J lost 1 base, and 12 bases lay in between. Germline V gene data show CDR1 as LNHDA and CDR2 as SQIVND (reference sequence). Written as DNA, the CDR3 is TGTGCCAGTAGTATGGGCCCGATGGCGAACACTGAAGCTTTCTTT. Translation gives CASSMGPMANTEAFF.

J is TRBJ2-7 and V is TRBV7-8; the D gene is possibly TRBD2 (6 bases). The CDR3 is made up of 16 amino acids. Germline CDR1 is SGHVS and CDR2 is FQNEAQ. V was cut by 5 bases and J by 2 bases, with 19 bases left in between. Here the CDR3 reads CASSRKGGGAAYEQYF. The CDR3 bases are TGTGCCAGCAGCCGGAAGGGAGGCGGGGCGGCCTACGAGCAGTACTTC.

The chain couples TRBV7-9 to TRBJ2-7; no definite D call. CDR3 length equals 11 residues. The V gene's germline CDR1 is SEHNR and CDR2 FQNEAQ (reference sequence). Deletions cut 2 bases from V and 5 bases from J, with 4 bases between. The CDR3 reads CASSLNHEQYF. CDR3 DNA: TGTGCCAGCAGCTTAAATCACGAGCAGTACTTC.

The chain recombines TRBV6-1 with TRBJ2-1, with D possibly TRBD1 on 6 matching bases. CDR1 is MNHNS, CDR2 SASEGT, per germline. The CDR3 loop spans 12 amino acids. V gave up 4 bases and J gave up 9 bases, with 10 bases separating them. The CDR3 DNA reads as TGTGCCAGCAGTGTGTCAGGGGTTGAGCAGTTCTTC. Translated, it gives CASSVSGVEQFF.

The V call is TRBV15, the J call TRBJ2-7, with 11 positions matching TRBD1. Germline V CDR1 and CDR2: LNHNV, YYDKDF (reference sequence). CDR3 size: 13 residues. V shed 3 bases and J 5 bases; nucleotides not matched to a gene: 0. CDR3: CATSRDRGHEQYF. The CDR3 DNA reads TGTGCCACCAGCAGGGACAGGGGGCACGAGCAGTACTTC.

This clonotype was picked up a small number of times. This sequence joins TRBV7-8 and TRBJ2-7; the match to TRBD1 covers 7 bases. The CDR3 is made up of 16 amino acids. V dropped 4 bases and J dropped 2; count of bases not matched to a gene: 11. Per germline, CDR1 SGHVS and CDR2 FQNEAQ. The CDR3, as DNA: TGTGCCAGCAGCTCCCCGGGACAGCTATTCACCTACGAGCAGTACTTC. Translation gives CASSSPGQLFTYEQYF. The variable domain in full, with the rest retrieved from reference TRBV7-8 and TRBJ2-7, is GAGVSQSPRYKVAKRGQDVALRCDPISGHVSLFWYQQALGQGPEFLTYFQNEAQLDKSGLPSDRFFAERPEGSVSTLKIQRTQQEDSAVYLCASSSPGQLFTYEQYFGPGTRLTVT.